This T cell receptor (beta chain) derives from a study of T cell responses to AZD1222 COVID-19 vaccine. Study information: Combined were second doses at about 4 or about 12 weeks. Regarding the study as a whole: After two AZD1222 doses, spike-specific TCR breadth and depth rose versus day 0. Nearly half of spike-specific TCRs reportedly target unmutated variant regions.

Notes on this clone: Its antigen is currently unknown.

Data came from immunoSEQ multiplex PCR; TCRdb stores just in-frame clones and leaves some out. This table holds around 200,000 clones, just over 85% found once. The CDR3 extends over 15 amino acids. The germline CDR1 and CDR2 sequences are LNHDA and SQIVND (reference sequence). The ends were cut back, 5 bases at V and 2 bases at J, with 15 bases in the middle. The chain couples TRBV19 to TRBJ1-2; tentative D call: TRBD1 (6 bases). The sequenced sample was peripheral blood, obtained on day 0 of AZD1222 vaccination. The sequence was obtained from an adult in good health. The CDR3 region is CASSPGQFQNYGYTF. The CDR3 DNA follows: TGTGCCAGTAGTCCCGGACAGTTTCAAAACTATGGCTACACCTTC.